This TCR beta chain was found in a study of CD8 T cell repertoires and HIV-1 epitope variants. The V end was cut by 9 bases, the J end by 10 bases, with 19 bases between. This CDR3 has 13 amino acids. The V gene's germline CDR1 is SNHLY and CDR2 FYNNEI. The method was immunoSEQ multiplex PCR; TCRdb's version includes in-frame clones alone and lacks a portion of them. The sample lists 5,700 or so clones; about three fifths were seen once. This clone turned up a few times. Its antigen is as yet unknown. The receptor was isolated from a male donor with HIV. The sequencing sample was made of cultured CD8+ T cells derived from PBMCs. V gene TRBV2 combines with J gene TRBJ2-1; weak D call: TRBD2 (5 bases). DNA of the CDR3: TGTGCCAGTCGGTCCCTGGACTCACCCGAGCAGTTCTTC. Translation gives CASRSLDSPEQFF.